Sequencing of this T cell receptor (beta chain) was carried out in a study of shared clonotypes between healthy human individuals. V lost 1 base and J 8 bases, leaving 14 bases between the germline ends. Germline assignment: CDR1 KGHSH and CDR2 LQKENI. The CDR3 has 14 residues. Assay: immunoSEQ multiplex PCR; the TCRdb copy retains only in-frame clones and omits some. This sample has about 1.1 million clones, with approximately 80% found just once. Whole-study findings and limits: The study drew on few donors, limiting represented genetic and exposure-history diversity. Against clonotypes common to all four donors, non-shared ones had lower generation probabilities.

Adults of Caucasian background living in Nashville, Tennessee made up all donors. Subsets obtained from CD4+ cells comprised CD45RA+ naive and CD45RA-negative memory cells. Comments on this clone: The antigen remains undetermined.

The TCR sequence derives from a man aged 18 to 29 in good health. Some clones in this sample may be carry-over from other donors' samples. J is TRBJ1-1 and V is TRBV18; no definite D call. The sample was memory CD4+ T cells from PBMCs. The sample's subset: CD45RA-negative fraction. CDR3 in amino acids: CASSPQGGLPEAFF. The CDR3, as DNA: TGTGCCAGCTCACCACAGGGAGGGCTCCCCGAAGCTTTCTTT.